What follows are 13 T cell receptor beta chains derived from one specimen sequenced in a study of blood T cell repertoires in COVID-19. The data were produced by immunoSEQ multiplex PCR, yet TCRdb's version contains in-frame clones alone and is incomplete. The sample carries approximately 190,000 clones, roughly four fifths recorded once. Source material: peripheral blood. These receptors were collected from a woman aged 40 to 50 with acute or convalescent COVID-19.

The count of this clone is one. The gene calls are TRBV4-2 and TRBJ2-1; TRBD2 matches 11 bases. Trimming took 2 bases from V and 7 from J; bases not matched to a gene: 7. This CDR3 spans 16 amino acids. The germline V gene has CDR1 LGHNA and CDR2 YNFKEQ. CDR3 nucleotide sequence: TGTGCCAGCAGCCAAACTAGCGGGAGATCGGGAAATGAGCAGTTCTTC. This encodes CASSQTSGRSGNEQFF.

The gene calls are TRBV2 and TRBJ2-7; 10 bases line up with TRBD1. The V gene's germline CDR1 is SNHLY and CDR2 FYNNEI. The CDR3 is 16 amino acids. J was trimmed by 2 bases and V by 3 bases; bases with no gene match: 7. CDR3 in DNA: TGTGCCAGCAGTGACCTCGGGACAGGGGTTACCTACGAGCAGTACTTC. Amino acid sequence: CASSDLGTGVTYEQYF.

This clone was detected a few times. The same CDR3 can be traced to other DNA sequences in this sample. V gene TRBV2 combines with J gene TRBJ1-5; D is unresolved. The CDR3 extends over 13 amino acids. Trimming stripped 8 bases from V and 0 bases from J, with 8 bases between. The germline V gene encodes CDR1 SNHLY and CDR2 FYNNEI. CDR3 residues: CASRRDSNQPQHF. The CDR3 bases are TGTGCCAGCCGGAGAGATAGCAATCAGCCCCAGCATTTT.

The chain uses TRBV7-8 and TRBJ2-5, with TRBD2 matching 8 bases. Per the germline V gene, CDR1 is SGHVS and CDR2 is FQNEAQ. V dropped 0 bases and J dropped 5; count of bases not matched to a gene: 5. The CDR3 contains 15 residues. CDR3 amino acids: CASSLAPGRGETQYF. CDR3 DNA sequence: TGTGCCAGCAGCTTAGCCCCCGGGAGGGGGGAGACCCAGTACTTC. The whole variable domain, remainder taken from reference TRBV7-8 and TRBJ2-5, is GAGVSQSPRYKVAKRGQDVALRCDPISGHVSLFWYQQALGQGPEFLTYFQNEAQLDKSGLPSDRFFAERPEGSVSTLKIQRTQQEDSAVYLCASSLAPGRGETQYFGPGTRLLVL.

CDR3 amino acids: CASSSRRSMNTEAFF. CDR3 bases: TGTGCCAGTAGTTCCCGCAGATCCATGAACACTGAAGCTTTCTTT. The gene calls are TRBV19 and TRBJ1-1; D gene ambiguous. Germline values: CDR1 LNHDA, CDR2 SQIVND (reference sequence). The V gene lost 5 bases and the J gene lost 0 bases, with 13 bases spanning the gap. The CDR3 is 15 amino acids.

This chain connects TRBV6-5 to TRBJ2-7; 9 bases are a match to TRBD1. In germline, CDR1 is MNHEY, CDR2 SVGAGI. The CDR3 has 13 residues. The trim removed 8 bases at V and 3 bases at J, leaving 5 bases unmatched. CDR3 sequence reads: CASSRQGVYEQYF. The CDR3 bases are TGTGCCAGCTCGAGACAGGGGGTCTACGAGCAGTACTTC.

This clone appeared a single time. The CDR3 region is CAWSVGFRGLTEAFF. CDR3 bases: TGTGCCTGGAGTGTAGGTTTTAGGGGGCTTACTGAAGCTTTCTTT. The J gene is TRBJ1-1, the V gene TRBV30; 7 bases fit TRBD1. Germline loops: CDR1 GTSNPN, CDR2 SVGIG (reference sequence). The CDR3 totals 15 residues. The V gene end was trimmed by 0 bases and the J gene end by 5 bases; junction bases not matched to a gene: 9.

This chain joins TRBV28 and TRBJ2-2; 8 bases align to TRBD1. CDR1 is MDHEN, CDR2 SYDVKM, per germline. J was trimmed by 1 base and V by 10 bases; bases with no gene match: 8. The CDR3 is made up of 15 amino acids. CDR3 protein: CATRRQGLNTGELFF. DNA for the CDR3: TGTGCCACCCGAAGACAGGGGCTGAACACCGGGGAGCTGTTTTTT.

The chain carries TRBV7-9 and TRBJ1-6; D is unclear. The CDR3 is 15 amino acids. Trimming pared 10 bases from V and 1 base from J, leaving 14 bases between. CDR1 and CDR2 from the germline V gene are SEHNR and FQNEAQ (reference sequence). The CDR3: CATSLTGSYNSPLHF. Here the CDR3 DNA reads TGTGCCACCTCACTAACTGGGTCCTATAATTCACCCCTCCACTTT.

The genes are TRBV28 and TRBJ1-3; a possible D gene is TRBD1 (5 bases). Germline CDR1 is MDHEN and CDR2 is SYDVKM. The CDR3 sequence is 14 residues long. Deletions cut 2 bases from V and 3 bases from J, with 8 bases between. The CDR3 loop reads CASSLQGHGNTIYF. The CDR3 nucleotides are TGTGCCAGCAGTTTACAGGGTCATGGAAACACCATATATTTT.

The chain uses TRBV30 and TRBJ2-5; the D gene is possibly TRBD2 (6 bases). V lost 4 bases and J 9 bases, leaving 15 bases between the germline ends. Germline CDR1 is GTSNPN and CDR2 is SVGIG (reference sequence). The CDR3 covers 12 residues. The CDR3 coding sequence is TGTGCCTGGAAAACTAGCTACAAGGCCCAGTACTTC. This translates into CAWKTSYKAQYF.

This clone was seen just once. The V gene is TRBV6-5, the J gene TRBJ1-5, with 9 bases aligning to TRBD1. CDR3 size: 15 residues. Germline loops: CDR1 MNHEY, CDR2 SVGAGI. The ends lost 4 bases at V and 9 bases at J; junction bases unmatched: 10. The CDR3 spells CASSFGTGPGWPQHF. In nucleotides, the CDR3 is TGTGCCAGCAGTTTCGGGACAGGGCCCGGGTGGCCCCAGCATTTT.

Of note for this clone: Within the sample, other DNA sequences also encode this same CDR3. The chain is built from TRBV19 and TRBJ2-3; TRBD1 matches 8 bases. The V segment lost 6 bases and the J segment 0 bases; nucleotides outside the gene matches: 2. Germline V CDR1 and CDR2: LNHDA, SQIVND (reference sequence). This CDR3 has 14 residues. CDR3 bases: TGTGCCAGTAGCAGGACAGGGAGCACAGATACGCAGTATTTT. This gives the protein CASSRTGSTDTQYF.